These 6 T cell receptor beta chains share one sample of origin, sequenced in a study of cytomegalovirus exposure and HLA in healthy donors. PCR employed 60 Vbeta and 13 Jbeta primers. Generated by immunoSEQ multiplex PCR, the TCRdb table keeps only in-frame clones and is missing some. Among about 200,000 clones, 65% to 85% were seen once, and the ten largest hold about 1.7%. Sequenced input: PBMCs. Receptors originate from a man in his fifties or sixties in good health and CMV-seronegative.

The rearrangement links TRBV28 to TRBJ2-2; D might be TRBD1 (6 bases). V shed 10 bases and J shed 1 base, with 10 bases lying between them. CDR1 and CDR2 (germline): MDHEN, SYDVKM. The CDR3 extends over 13 amino acids. CDR3 sequence reads: CATGHLNTGELFF. The CDR3 nucleotides read TGTGCCACGGGACATCTGAACACCGGGGAGCTGTTTTTT. The whole variable domain, remainder taken from reference TRBV28 and TRBJ2-2, is DVKVTQSSRYLVKRTGEKVFLECVQDMDHENMFWYRQDPGLGLRLIYFSYDVKMKEKGDIPEGYSVSREKKERFSLILESASTNQTSMYLCATGHLNTGELFFGEGSRLTVL.

The chain links TRBV10-1 to TRBJ1-2, with D unresolved. V was cut by 0 bases and J by 4 bases, with 6 bases left in between. The CDR3 totals 13 residues. Germline V gene data show CDR1 as WNHNN and CDR2 as SYGVQD (reference sequence). CDR3 sequence reads: CASSESRVYGYTF. Here the CDR3 DNA reads TGCGCCAGCAGTGAGTCCCGGGTCTATGGCTACACCTTC.

This sequence joins TRBV7-8 and TRBJ2-7, with TRBD2 as a possible D gene (5 bases). V lost 5 bases and J lost 3, with 17 bases in between. CDR3 size: 15 residues. Germline CDR1 is SGHVS and CDR2 is FQNEAQ. CDR3 residues: CASSLTRERFYEQYF. CDR3 DNA sequence: TGTGCCAGCAGCCTAACTAGGGAAAGGTTCTACGAGCAGTACTTC.

This chain uses TRBV5-4 with TRBJ2-3, with a weak D call TRBD1 (5 bases). Germline V gene lookup returns CDR1 SGHNT and CDR2 YYREEE (reference sequence). With 0 bases removed from V and 1 base from J, the gap between germline ends came to 9 bases. CDR3 length: 15 amino acids. The CDR3 loop is CASSLGSRGTDTQYF. The CDR3 coding sequence is TGTGCCAGCAGCTTGGGCAGCAGGGGCACAGATACGCAGTATTTT.

The chain is built from TRBV11-3 and TRBJ2-3; D gene uncertain. The length of the CDR3 is 13 residues. V was pared by 5 bases and J by 4 bases, with 10 bases between. CDR1 SGHNT and CDR2 YENEEA come from the germline V gene. As DNA, the CDR3 is TGTGCCAGCAGCCTCCCCGGAGCAGATACGCAGTATTTT. Translating it yields CASSLPGADTQYF.

This clone was found once. The J gene is TRBJ2-1, the V gene TRBV29-1; 7 nucleotides agree with TRBD2. There are 14 residues in the CDR3. Trimming removed 7 bases from V and 2 bases from J; junction bases left unmatched: 8. Germline V CDR1 and CDR2: SQVTM, ANQGSEA. In nucleotides, the CDR3 is TGCAGCGCCGTCGTGGGAGGGCCCTACAATGAGCAGTTCTTC. Translated, it gives CSAVVGGPYNEQFF.